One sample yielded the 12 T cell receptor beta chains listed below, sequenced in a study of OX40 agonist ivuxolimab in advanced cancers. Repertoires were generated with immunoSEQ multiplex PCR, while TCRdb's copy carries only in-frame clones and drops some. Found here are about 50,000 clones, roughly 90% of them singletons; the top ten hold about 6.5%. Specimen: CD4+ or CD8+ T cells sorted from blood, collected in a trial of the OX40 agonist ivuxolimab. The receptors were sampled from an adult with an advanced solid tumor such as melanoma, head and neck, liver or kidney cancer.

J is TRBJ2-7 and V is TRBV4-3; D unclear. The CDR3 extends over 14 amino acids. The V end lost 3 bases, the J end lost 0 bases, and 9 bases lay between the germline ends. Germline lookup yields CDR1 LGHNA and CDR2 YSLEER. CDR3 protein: CASSQDALSYEQYF. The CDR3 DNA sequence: TGCGCCAGCAGCCAGGACGCCCTCTCCTACGAGCAGTACTTC.

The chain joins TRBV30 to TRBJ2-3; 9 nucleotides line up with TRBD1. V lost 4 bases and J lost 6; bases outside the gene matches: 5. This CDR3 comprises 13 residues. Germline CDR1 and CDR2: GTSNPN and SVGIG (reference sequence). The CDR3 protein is CAWIDRGGDTQYF. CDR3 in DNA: TGTGCCTGGATTGACAGGGGGGGGGATACGCAGTATTTT.

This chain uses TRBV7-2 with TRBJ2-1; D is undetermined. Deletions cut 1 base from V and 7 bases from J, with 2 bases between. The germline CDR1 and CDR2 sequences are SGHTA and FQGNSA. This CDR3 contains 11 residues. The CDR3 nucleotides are TGTGCCAGCAGCTTAGGGAATGAGCAGTTCTTC. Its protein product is CASSLGNEQFF. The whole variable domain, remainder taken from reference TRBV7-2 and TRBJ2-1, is GAGVSQSPSNKVTEKGKDVELRCDPISGHTALYWYRQSLGQGLEFLIYFQGNSAPDKSGLPSDRFSAERTGGSVSTLTIQRTQQEDSAVYLCASSLGNEQFFGPGTRLTVL.

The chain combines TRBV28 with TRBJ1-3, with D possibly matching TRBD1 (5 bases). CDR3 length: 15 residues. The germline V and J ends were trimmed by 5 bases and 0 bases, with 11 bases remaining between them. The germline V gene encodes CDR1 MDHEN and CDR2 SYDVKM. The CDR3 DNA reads TGTGCCAGCAGTCAACAGGTTTTCTCTGGAAACACCATATATTTT. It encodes CASSQQVFSGNTIYF.

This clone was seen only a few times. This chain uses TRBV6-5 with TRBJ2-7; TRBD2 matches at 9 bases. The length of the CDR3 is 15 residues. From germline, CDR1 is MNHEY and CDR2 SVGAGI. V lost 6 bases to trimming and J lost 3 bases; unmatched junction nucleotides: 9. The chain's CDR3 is CASSPFSGSNYEQYF. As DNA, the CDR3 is TGTGCCAGCAGCCCCTTTAGCGGGAGCAACTACGAGCAGTACTTC.

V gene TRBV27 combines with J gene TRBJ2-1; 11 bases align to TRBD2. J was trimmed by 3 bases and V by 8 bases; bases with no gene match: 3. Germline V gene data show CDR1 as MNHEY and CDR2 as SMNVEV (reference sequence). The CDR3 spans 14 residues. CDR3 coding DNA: TGTGCCAGCCGCACTAGCGGGGGCTACAATGAGCAGTTCTTC. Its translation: CASRTSGGYNEQFF.

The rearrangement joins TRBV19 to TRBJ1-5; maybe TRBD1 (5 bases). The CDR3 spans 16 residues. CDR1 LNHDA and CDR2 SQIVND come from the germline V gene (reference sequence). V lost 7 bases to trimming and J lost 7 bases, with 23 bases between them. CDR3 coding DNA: TGTGCCAGTACCCCGGGAGGGCAGGGCTTGGGGCAGCCCCAGCATTTT. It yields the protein CASTPGGQGLGQPQHF. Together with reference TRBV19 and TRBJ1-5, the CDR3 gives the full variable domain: DGGITQSPKYLFRKEGQNVTLSCEQNLNHDAMYWYRQDPGQGLRLIYYSQIVNDFQKGDIAEGYSVSREKKESFPLTVTSAQKNPTAFYLCASTPGGQGLGQPQHFGDGTRLSIL.

Here the CDR3 reads CASSPRTGGGQAFF. The CDR3 nucleotides are TGTGCCAGCAGTCCCCGGACAGGGGGCGGGCAAGCTTTCTTT. V gene TRBV28 combines with J gene TRBJ1-1, with 11 bases fitting TRBD1. CDR1 MDHEN and CDR2 SYDVKM come from the germline V gene. The CDR3 consists of 14 residues. J lost 9 bases, V lost 5 bases, and 8 bases had no gene match.

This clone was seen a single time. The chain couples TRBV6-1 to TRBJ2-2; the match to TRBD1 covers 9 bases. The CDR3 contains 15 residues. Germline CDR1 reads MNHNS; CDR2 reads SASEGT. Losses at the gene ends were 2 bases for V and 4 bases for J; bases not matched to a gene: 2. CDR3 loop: CASSETGGSTGELFF. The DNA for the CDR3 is TGTGCCAGCAGTGAAACAGGGGGCTCCACCGGGGAGCTGTTTTTT.

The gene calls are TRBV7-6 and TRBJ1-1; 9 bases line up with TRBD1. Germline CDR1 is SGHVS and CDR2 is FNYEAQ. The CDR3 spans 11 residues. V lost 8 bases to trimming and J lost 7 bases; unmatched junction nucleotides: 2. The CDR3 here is CASRTGVEAFF. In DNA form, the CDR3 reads TGTGCCAGCCGGACAGGGGTTGAAGCTTTCTTT.

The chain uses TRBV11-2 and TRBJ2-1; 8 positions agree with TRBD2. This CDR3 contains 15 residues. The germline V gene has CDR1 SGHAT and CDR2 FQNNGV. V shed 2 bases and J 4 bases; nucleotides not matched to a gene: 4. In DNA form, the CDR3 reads TGTGCCAGCAGCTTAATGTTAGCGGGGTACAATGAGCAGTTCTTC. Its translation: CASSLMLAGYNEQFF.

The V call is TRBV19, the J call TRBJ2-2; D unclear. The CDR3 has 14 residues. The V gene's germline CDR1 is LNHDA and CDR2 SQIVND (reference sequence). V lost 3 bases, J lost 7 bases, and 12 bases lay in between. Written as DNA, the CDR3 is TGTGCCAGTAGTATCGAACTGCCCCACGGGGAGCTGTTTTTT. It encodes CASSIELPHGELFF.